This entry describes one T cell receptor beta chain. This receptor's antigen is unknown. It has no much larger one-base neighbor in the sample; base qualities were not kept. Libraries were constructed by 5' RACE. The sequencer listed for this sample is Illumina HiSeq 2500. The second PCR ran for roughly 7 to 12 cycles and used a J-beta primer mix along with a sample-barcoded 5' primer. A template-switch 5' adaptor carrying 12 random nucleotides introduced a unique molecular identifier onto each TCR beta cDNA molecule. Each sample yielded at least 2.5 million CDR3-containing paired-end reads. The Mint cDNA synthesis kit, primed by a TRBC-specific oligonucleotide, was used to synthesize first-strand cDNA from all RNA. Following uracil-DNA glycosylase treatment, a first 18-cycle PCR with universal primers M1SS and BC2_uni_R was performed on all cDNA. Under the source paper's analysis protocol: For normalization, 1 million high-quality reads, each with a distinct molecular identifier, were randomly selected from each sample. Instead of being binned into consensus sequences, reads with shared molecular identifiers were discarded. MiTCR, run with a Q25 quality threshold and the strictest error-elimination algorithm, handled CDR3 identification, clonotype clustering and error correction. A nonparametric unseen species model with Euler transformation was used to estimate a lower bound on total TCR beta diversity. The public reads were quality trimmed at Q25 with fastp and then assembled into clones with MiXCR by TCRdb, keeping productive beta chains. Each entry is one CDR3 protein sequence, shown with its most common DNA and genes. These V and J calls originate from TCRdb's pipeline instead of the authors' own analysis. The sample table records about 1,400,000 distinct CDR3 sequences; around 55% of these occur just once. The ten largest account for about 6.7% of the sample.

The germline V gene (reference sequence) gives CDR1 as SEHNR and CDR2 as FQNEAQ. From the cysteine through the phenylalanine, the CDR3 covers 17 amino acids. The only DNA kept is the CDR3, 51 bases in frame from the first base. V loses 4 bases of germline sequence and J loses 1 base, and the interval between the two ends is 19 bases. The data belong to a study of blood T cells in healthy people across ages (dated by TCRdb to the mid-2010s). Notes on the research overall: Template switching captured roughly one uniquely barcoded TCR beta cDNA molecule per two T cells in model experiments. Two additional independent replicas of 1 million unique cDNA reads from the same blood draw were analyzed for two donors (one aged 18 to 29 and one aged 80 or older). The donors were divided into four age groups: young (average around 16 years), middle-aged (approximately 42), aged (approximately 62) and long-lived (82). To track age-related changes in TCR beta repertoire diversity, the study relied on deep sequencing normalized with unique cDNA molecular identifiers. Donors of different ages were randomly distributed across sequencing lanes to avoid experimental bias.

The donors were roughly 40 Caucasian individuals from Russia, aged roughly 6 to 90 years, who were systemically healthy. Each donor gave 8.5 to 10 milliliters of peripheral blood, collected into EDTA-treated Vacutainer tubes. Ficoll-Paque density-gradient centrifugation was used to isolate PBMCs, with at least 6.5 million per sample. Total RNA was extracted from PBMCs with Trizol reagent, with at least 5.5 micrograms obtained per sample. Naive CD45RAhigh/CD27high T cell percentages were measured by flow cytometry on a PBMC aliquot from every donor. Overall study outcomes, separate from this receptor: Total diversity estimates from one million sequenced T cells were considered lower bounds and underestimates. As age increased, observed TCR beta diversity per million T cells dropped in a roughly linear way, and a significant reduction was already evident by age 40. Because profiling used bulk unsorted PBMCs, naive and antigen-experienced compartments could not be compared conclusively. Compared with the aged group, the long-lived group had more naive CD4+ T cells, fewer expanded clones and increased TCR diversity, suggesting age selection. A strong correlation was found between observed TCR beta diversity and the percentage of naive T cells measured by flow cytometry. Because donor CMV infection status was unknown, age-related changes in expanded clonotypes were potentially confounded.

This TCR came from a man between 18 and 35 years old in good health. The sequence links TRBV7-9 to TRBJ1-1; TRBD1 could be the D gene, as 6 bases match. The material sequenced was blood. The CDR3 loop reads CASSSIRGGGRNTEAFF. The DNA reads TGTGCCAGCAGCTCGATTAGAGGGGGGGGACGGAACACTGAAGCTTTCTTT.